This T cell receptor beta chain was identified during a study of CXCR3-negative and CXCR3-positive naive CD8 T cells. The study, taken as a whole, reports: Naive cells positive for CXCR3 carried more hydrophobic TRB CDR3s than CXCR3-negative ones. Sequencing showed both naive subsets with comparably high diversity, and memory CD8+ cells much lower.

About this clonotype: Its antigen is not identified.

This CDR3 is built from 18 residues. Germline V gene sequence: CDR1 LGHDT, CDR2 YNNKEL (reference sequence). UMI labels and 5' RACE were used to prepare the TRB cDNA libraries. TCRdb reprocessed the 5' RACE reads, keeping one entry per CDR3 protein, no DNA. The data include tens of thousands of distinct CDR3 sequences; the top ten clones carry 0.5% to 0.6%. The sample comprised naive CXCR3+ CD8+ T cells from blood. Subset in this sample: CD45RO-CCR7+CD27+CD95- naive CD8+ T cells expressing CXCR3 (TNR3+). This TCR derives from a human donor in good health. Some clones in this sample may be carry-over from other donors' samples. The V and J genes are TRBV3-1 and TRBJ2-3; the TCRdb call, TRBD2, lacks DNA for checking. This CDR3 is CASSQDTHSGGASDTQYF.